This TCR beta chain was captured by sequencing in a study of Ad26.COV2.S vaccination and SARS-CoV-2 variants. At the level of the study: Intramuscular Ad26.COV2.S doses were given once or twice, 56 days apart.

Assay used: immunoSEQ multiplex PCR; TCRdb lists only in-frame clones, some missing. This table has some 330,000 clones, under 90% appearing once. There are 14 residues in the CDR3. V gave up 8 bases and J gave up 4 bases, with 16 bases separating them. The germline V gene has CDR1 MNHEY and CDR2 SMNVEV (reference sequence). Study-wide points: Greater spike-specific TCR breadth was seen in vaccine recipients than in placebo recipients. Whether participants received vaccine or placebo, their non-spike TCR breadth was similar.

Treatment given: around 19 received Ad26.COV2.S at low or high dose, single or two shots; roughly five received placebo; per-sample allocation not given. Day 63 after the first injection of vaccine or placebo was the sampling time. Within Boston, the person who donated was an adult of 18-55 years. Remarks on this clone: Its target is unknown.

Sequenced here: peripheral blood, sampled in a trial of Ad26.COV2.S vaccine versus placebo. The V and J genes are TRBV27 and TRBJ2-3; D gene ambiguous. The TCR sequence derives from a person between 18 and 60 years old who received the Ad26.COV2.S COVID-19 vaccine or a placebo. CDR3 region: CASSHGSFPDTQYF. CDR3 nucleotides: TGTGCCAGCTCCCACGGGTCATTCCCAGATACGCAGTATTTT.